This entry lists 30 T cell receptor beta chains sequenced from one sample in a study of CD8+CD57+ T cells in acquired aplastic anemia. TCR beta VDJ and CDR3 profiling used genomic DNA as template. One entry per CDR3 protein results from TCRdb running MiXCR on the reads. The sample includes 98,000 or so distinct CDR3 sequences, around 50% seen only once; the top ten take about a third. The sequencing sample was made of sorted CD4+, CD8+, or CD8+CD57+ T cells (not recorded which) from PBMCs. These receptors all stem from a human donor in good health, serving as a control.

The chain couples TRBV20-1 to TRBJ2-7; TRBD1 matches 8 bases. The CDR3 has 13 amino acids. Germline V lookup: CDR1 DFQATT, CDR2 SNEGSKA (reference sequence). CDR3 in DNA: TGCAGCATAACCGGGACAGGTCCCTACGAGCAGTACTTC. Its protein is CSITGTGPYEQYF.

Written as DNA, the CDR3 is TGTGCCAGCAGTTTCTCCGTGTCGGCCTGGCAGGGGAACACCGGGGAGCTGTTTTTT. Protein: CASSFSVSAWQGNTGELFF. The chain is built from TRBV6-2 or TRBV6-3 and TRBJ2-2, with D perhaps matching TRBD1 (5 bases). The V gene's germline CDR1 is MNHEY and CDR2 SVGEGT. V was clipped by 4 bases and J by 1 base, with 22 bases between them. This CDR3 spans 19 amino acids.

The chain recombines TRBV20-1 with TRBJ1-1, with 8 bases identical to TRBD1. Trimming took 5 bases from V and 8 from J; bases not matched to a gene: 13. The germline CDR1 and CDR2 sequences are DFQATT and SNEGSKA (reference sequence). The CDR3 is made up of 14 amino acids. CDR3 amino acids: CSAATRARQGEAFF. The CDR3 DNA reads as TGCAGTGCTGCCACGCGGGCAAGACAGGGGGAAGCTTTCTTT.

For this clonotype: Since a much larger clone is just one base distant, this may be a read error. CDR3 in DNA: TGTGCCACCAGTTTAACGGGCTCCTATGGCTACACCTTC. It is translated as CATSLTGSYGYTF. This chain connects TRBV24-1 to TRBJ1-2; D is unclear. CDR1 KGHDR and CDR2 SFDVKD come from the germline V gene. Trimming removed 6 bases from V and 4 bases from J, with 11 bases in between. This CDR3 is 13 amino acids long.

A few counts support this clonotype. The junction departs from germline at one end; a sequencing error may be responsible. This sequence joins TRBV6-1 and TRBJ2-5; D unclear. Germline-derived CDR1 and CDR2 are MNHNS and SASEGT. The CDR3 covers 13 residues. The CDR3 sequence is CASSEAPPAGFAF. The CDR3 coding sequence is TGTGCCAGCAGTGAAGCTCCCCCCGCAGGTTTCGCCTTC.

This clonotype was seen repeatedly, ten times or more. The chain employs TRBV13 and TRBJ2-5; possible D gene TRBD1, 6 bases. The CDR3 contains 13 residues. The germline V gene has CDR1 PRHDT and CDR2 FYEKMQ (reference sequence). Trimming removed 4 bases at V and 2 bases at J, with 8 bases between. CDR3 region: CASSSGQQETQYF. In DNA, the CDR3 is TGTGCCAGCAGCTCCGGACAGCAAGAGACCCAGTACTTC.

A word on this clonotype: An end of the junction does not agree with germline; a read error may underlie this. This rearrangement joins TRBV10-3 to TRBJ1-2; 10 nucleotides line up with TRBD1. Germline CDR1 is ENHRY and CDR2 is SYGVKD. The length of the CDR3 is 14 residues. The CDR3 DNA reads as TGTGCCAGCAGTTACTCGACAGGGGGCGATGGCTACACCTTC. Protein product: CASSYSTGGDGYTF.

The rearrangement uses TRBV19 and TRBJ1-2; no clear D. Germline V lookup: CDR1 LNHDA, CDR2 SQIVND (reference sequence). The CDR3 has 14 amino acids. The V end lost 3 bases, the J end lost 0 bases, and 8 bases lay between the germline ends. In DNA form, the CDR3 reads TGTGCCAGTAGTATCGCAGGAACTAACTATGGCTACACCTTC. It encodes CASSIAGTNYGYTF.

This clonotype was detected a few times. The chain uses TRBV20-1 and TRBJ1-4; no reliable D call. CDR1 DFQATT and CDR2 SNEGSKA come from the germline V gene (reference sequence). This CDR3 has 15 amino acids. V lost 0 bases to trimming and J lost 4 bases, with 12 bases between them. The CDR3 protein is CSARDISEDNEKLFF. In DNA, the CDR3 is TGCAGTGCTAGAGATATTTCAGAAGATAATGAAAAACTGTTTTTT.

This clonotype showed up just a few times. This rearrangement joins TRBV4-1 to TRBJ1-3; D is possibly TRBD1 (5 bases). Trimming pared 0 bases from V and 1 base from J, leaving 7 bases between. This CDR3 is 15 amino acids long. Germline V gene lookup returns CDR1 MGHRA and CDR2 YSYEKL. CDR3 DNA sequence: TGCGCCAGCAGCCAAGAGGCAGGGTCTGGAAACACCATATATTTT. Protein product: CASSQEAGSGNTIYF.

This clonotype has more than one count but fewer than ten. The chain's CDR3 is CATSRGQAGGDYGYTF. DNA for the CDR3: TGTGCCACCAGCAGGGGACAGGCGGGGGGGGACTATGGCTACACCTTC. This sequence joins TRBV15 and TRBJ1-2, with 8 bases matching TRBD1. With V trimmed by 3 bases and J by 3 bases, 9 bases remained unmatched. CDR1 and CDR2 (germline): LNHNV, YYDKDF (reference sequence). The CDR3 covers 16 residues. The whole variable domain, filled in from reference TRBV15 and TRBJ1-2, reads DAMVIQNPRYQVTQFGKPVTLSCSQTLNHNVMYWYQQKSSQAPKLLFHYYDKDFNNEADTPDNFQSRRPNTSFCFLDIRSPGLGDTAMYLCATSRGQAGGDYGYTFGSGTRLTVV.

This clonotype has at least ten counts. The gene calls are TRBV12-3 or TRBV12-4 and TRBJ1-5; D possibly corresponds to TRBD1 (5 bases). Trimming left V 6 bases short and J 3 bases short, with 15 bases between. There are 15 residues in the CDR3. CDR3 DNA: TGTGCCAGCAGCCCAGCCGGGACTTACAATCAGCCCCAGCATTTT. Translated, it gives CASSPAGTYNQPQHF.

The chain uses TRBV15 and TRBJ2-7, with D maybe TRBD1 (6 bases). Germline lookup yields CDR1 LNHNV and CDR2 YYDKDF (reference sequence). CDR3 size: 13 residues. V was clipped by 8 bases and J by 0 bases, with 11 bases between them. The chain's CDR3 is CATQRGSSYEQYF. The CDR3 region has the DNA TGTGCCACCCAGAGGGGGTCCTCCTACGAGCAGTACTTC.

The CDR3 region is CAISESSGQLYGYTF. The CDR3 nucleotides read TGTGCCATCAGTGAGTCGAGTGGGCAGCTTTATGGCTACACCTTC. The V call is TRBV10-3, the J call TRBJ1-2; D is unclear. V lost 0 bases to trimming and J lost 5 bases, with 13 bases between them. The CDR3 is made up of 15 amino acids. The germline gives CDR1 ENHRY, CDR2 SYGVKD.

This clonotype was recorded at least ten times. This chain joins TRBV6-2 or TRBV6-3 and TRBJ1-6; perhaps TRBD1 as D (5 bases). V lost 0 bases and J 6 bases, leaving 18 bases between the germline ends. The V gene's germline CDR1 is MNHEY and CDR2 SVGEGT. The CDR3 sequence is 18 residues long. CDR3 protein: CASSYSEVGPTFNSPLHF. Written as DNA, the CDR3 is TGTGCCAGCAGTTACTCGGAGGTGGGGCCGACTTTTAATTCACCCCTCCACTTT.

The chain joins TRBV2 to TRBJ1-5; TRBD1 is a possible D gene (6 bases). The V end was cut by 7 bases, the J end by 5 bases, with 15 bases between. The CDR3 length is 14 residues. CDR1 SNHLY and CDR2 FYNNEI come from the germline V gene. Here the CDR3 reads CASNLQGMHQPQHF. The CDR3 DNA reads TGTGCCAGCAATTTACAGGGTATGCATCAGCCCCAGCATTTT.

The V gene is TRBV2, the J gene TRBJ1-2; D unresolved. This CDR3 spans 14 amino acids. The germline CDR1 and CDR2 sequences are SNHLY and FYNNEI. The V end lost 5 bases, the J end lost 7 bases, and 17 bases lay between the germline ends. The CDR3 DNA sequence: TGTGCCAGCAGTCCTCGGATACAGTTGGCTGGCTACACCTTC. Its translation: CASSPRIQLAGYTF. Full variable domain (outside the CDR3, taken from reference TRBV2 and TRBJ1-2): EPEVTQTPSHQVTQMGQEVILRCVPISNHLYFYWYRQILGQKVEFLVSFYNNEISEKSEIFDDQFSVERPDGSNFTLKIRSTKLEDSAMYFCASSPRIQLAGYTFGSGTRLTVV.

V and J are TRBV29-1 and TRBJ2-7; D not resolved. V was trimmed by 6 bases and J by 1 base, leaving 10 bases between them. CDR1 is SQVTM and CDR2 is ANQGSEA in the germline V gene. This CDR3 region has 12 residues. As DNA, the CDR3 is TGCAGCGTAGCAGGCAGATCCTACGAGCAGTACTTC. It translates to CSVAGRSYEQYF.

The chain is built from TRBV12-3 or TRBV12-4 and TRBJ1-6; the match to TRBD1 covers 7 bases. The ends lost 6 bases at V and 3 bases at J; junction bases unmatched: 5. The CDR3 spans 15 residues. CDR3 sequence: CASSAQGNYNSPLHF. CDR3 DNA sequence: TGTGCCAGCAGCGCACAGGGGAACTATAATTCACCCCTCCACTTT.

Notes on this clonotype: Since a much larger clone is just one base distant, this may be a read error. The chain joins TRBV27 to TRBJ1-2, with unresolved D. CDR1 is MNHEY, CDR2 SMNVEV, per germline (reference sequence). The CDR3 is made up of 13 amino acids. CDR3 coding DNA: TGTGCCAGCAGTTTAAATCCAAAGGGTGGCTACGCCTTC. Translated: CASSLNPKGGYAF.

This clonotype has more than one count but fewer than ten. CDR3 sequence (DNA): TGTGCCAGCAGCCCTAGACTAGCCGACGAGCAGTACTTC. The encoded protein is CASSPRLADEQYF. V usage is TRBV13 and J usage is TRBJ2-7, with 7 positions matching TRBD2. This CDR3 is built from 13 residues. The V gene end was trimmed by 5 bases and the J gene end by 5 bases; junction bases not matched to a gene: 6. Germline V gives CDR1 PRHDT, CDR2 FYEKMQ (reference sequence).

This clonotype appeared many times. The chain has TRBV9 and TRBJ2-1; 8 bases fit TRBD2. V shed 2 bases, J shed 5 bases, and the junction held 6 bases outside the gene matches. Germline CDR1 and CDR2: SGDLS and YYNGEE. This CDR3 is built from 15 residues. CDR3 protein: CASSVVAGGHNEQFF. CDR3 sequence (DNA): TGTGCCAGCAGCGTCGTCGCGGGGGGCCACAATGAGCAGTTCTTC.

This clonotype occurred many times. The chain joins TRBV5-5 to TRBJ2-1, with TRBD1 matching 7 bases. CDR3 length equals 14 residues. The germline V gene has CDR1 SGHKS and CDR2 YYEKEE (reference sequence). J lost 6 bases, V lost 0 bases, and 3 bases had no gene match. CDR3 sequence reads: CASSLGPGGNEQFF. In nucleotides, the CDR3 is TGTGCCAGCAGCTTGGGGCCAGGGGGCAATGAGCAGTTCTTC.

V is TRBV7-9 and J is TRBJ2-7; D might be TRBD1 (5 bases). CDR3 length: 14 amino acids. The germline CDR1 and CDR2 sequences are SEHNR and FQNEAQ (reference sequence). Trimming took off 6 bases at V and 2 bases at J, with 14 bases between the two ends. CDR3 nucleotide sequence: TGTGCCAGCAGTCCGCCCGACAGACCCTACGAGCAGTACTTC. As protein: CASSPPDRPYEQYF.

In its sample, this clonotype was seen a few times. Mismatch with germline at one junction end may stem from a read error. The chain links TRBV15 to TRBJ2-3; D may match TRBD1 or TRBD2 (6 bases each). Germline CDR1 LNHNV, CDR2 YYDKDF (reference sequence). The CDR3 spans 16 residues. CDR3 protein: CAASSLEGGYTDTQYF. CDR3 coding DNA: TGTGCCGCCAGCAGCTTGGAGGGGGGTTACACAGATACGCAGTATTTT.

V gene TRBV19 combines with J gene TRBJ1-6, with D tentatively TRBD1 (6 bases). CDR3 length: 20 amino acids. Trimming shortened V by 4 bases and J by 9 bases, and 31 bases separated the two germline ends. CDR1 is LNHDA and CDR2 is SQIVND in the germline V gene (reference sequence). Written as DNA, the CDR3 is TGTGCCAGTAGTACACCCCCGGACAGAAGGGGGTGGCCTGGAGCTTCACCCCTCCACTTT. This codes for CASSTPPDRRGWPGASPLHF.

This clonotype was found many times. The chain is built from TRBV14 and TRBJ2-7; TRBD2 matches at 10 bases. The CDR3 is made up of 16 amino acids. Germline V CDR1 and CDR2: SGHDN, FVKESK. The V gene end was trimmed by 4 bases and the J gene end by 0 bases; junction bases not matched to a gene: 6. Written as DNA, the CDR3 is TGTGCCAGCAGCCGGTATAGCGGGGGGCCCTCCTACGAGCAGTACTTC. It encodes CASSRYSGGPSYEQYF.

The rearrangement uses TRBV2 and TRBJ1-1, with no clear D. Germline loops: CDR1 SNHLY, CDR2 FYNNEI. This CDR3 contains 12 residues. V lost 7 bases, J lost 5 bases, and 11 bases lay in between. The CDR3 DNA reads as TGTGCCAGCAATCTGGGTGGAACTGAAGCTTTCTTT. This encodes CASNLGGTEAFF.

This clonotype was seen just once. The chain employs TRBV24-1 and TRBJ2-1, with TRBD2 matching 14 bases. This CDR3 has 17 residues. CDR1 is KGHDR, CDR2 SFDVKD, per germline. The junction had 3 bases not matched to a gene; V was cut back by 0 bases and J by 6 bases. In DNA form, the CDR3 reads TGTGCCACCAGTGATTTGCCCGGACTAGCGGGGGGCAATGAGCAGTTCTTC. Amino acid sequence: CATSDLPGLAGGNEQFF.

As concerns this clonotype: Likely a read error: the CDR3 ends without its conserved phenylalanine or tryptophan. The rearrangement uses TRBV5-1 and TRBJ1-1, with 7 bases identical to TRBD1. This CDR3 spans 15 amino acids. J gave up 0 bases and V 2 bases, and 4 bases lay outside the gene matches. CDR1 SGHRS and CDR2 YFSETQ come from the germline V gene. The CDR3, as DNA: TGCGCCAGCAGCTTTACAGGGGATATGAACACTGAAGCTTTCATT. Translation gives CASSFTGDMNTEAFI.